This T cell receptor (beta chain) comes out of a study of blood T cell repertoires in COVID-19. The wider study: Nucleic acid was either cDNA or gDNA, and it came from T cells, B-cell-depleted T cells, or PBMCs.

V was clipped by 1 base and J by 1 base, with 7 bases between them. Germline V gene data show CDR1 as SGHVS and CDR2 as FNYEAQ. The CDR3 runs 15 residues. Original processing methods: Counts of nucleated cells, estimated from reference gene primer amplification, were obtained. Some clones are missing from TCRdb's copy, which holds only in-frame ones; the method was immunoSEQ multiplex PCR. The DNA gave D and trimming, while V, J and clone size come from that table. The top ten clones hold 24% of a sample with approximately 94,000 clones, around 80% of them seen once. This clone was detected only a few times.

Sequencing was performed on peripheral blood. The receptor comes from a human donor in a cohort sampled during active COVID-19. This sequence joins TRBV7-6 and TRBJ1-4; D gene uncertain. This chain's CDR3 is CASSLVEGTNEKLFF. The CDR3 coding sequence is TGTGCCAGCAGCTTAGTGGAGGGAACTAATGAAAAACTGTTTTTT.